This T cell receptor beta chain was retrieved from a study of post-analysis software for immune sequencing data. Study results and caveats: Controls had lower frequencies than patients of a handful of TRBV segments, which included TRBV5-6, TRBV5-1 and TRBV20-1.

Germline trimming cut 1 base from V and 1 base from J; bases unmatched to any gene: 0. Per the germline V gene, CDR1 is DFQATT and CDR2 is SNEGSKA (reference sequence). The CDR3 contains 14 residues. Included in the TCR beta cDNA libraries were unique molecular identifiers. MiXCR, run by TCRdb on the PCR reads, gives a single entry per CDR3 protein. The sample has roughly 670,000 distinct CDR3 sequences; approximately 59% are singletons. With regard to this clonotype: What it binds is not known.

The TCR was taken from a girl aged 2 to 9 with multiple sclerosis. Sequenced input: blood. The chain joins TRBV20-1 to TRBJ2-3; TRBD2 matches 9 bases. CDR3 sequence: CSARGGGGTDTQYF. CDR3 DNA sequence: TGCAGTGCTAGAGGCGGGGGGGGCACAGATACGCAGTATTTT.